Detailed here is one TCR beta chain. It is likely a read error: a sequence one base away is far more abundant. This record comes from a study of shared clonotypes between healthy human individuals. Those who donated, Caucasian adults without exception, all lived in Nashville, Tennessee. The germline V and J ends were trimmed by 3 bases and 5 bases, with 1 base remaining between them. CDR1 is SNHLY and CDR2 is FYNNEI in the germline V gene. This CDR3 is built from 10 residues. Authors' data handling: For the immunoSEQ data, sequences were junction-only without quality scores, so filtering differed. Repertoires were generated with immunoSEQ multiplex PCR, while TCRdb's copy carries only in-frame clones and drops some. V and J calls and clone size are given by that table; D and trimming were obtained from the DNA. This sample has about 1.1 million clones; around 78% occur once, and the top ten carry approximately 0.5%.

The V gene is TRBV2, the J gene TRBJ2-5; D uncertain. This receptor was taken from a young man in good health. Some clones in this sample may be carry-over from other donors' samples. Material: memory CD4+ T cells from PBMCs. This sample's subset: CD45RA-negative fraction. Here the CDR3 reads CASSDETQYF. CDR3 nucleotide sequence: TGTGCCAGCAGTGACGAGACCCAGTACTTC.